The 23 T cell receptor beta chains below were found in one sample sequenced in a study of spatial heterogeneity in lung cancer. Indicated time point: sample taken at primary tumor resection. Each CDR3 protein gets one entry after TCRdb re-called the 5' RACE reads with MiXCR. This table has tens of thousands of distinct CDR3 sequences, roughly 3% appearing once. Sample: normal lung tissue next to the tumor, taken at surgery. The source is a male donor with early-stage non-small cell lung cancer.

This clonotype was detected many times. The CDR3 sequence: CAISESTTEQFF. CDR3 DNA sequence: TGTGCCATCAGTGAGTCGACTACTGAGCAGTTCTTC. The V and J genes are TRBV10-3 and TRBJ2-1, with D possibly TRBD2 on 5 matching bases. The CDR3 length is 12 residues. V gave up 0 bases and J gave up 9 bases, with 6 bases separating them. Germline lookup yields CDR1 ENHRY and CDR2 SYGVKD.

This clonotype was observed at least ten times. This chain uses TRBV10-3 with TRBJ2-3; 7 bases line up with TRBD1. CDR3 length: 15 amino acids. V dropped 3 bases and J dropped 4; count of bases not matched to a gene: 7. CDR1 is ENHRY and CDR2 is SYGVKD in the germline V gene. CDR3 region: CAISDKGAAPDTQYF. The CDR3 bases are TGTGCCATCAGTGATAAGGGGGCGGCCCCAGATACGCAGTATTTT.

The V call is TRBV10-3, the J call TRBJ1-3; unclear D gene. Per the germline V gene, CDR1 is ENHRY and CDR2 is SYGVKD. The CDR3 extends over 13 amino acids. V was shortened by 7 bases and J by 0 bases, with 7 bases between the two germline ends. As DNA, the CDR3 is TGTGCCATCAAGGGCCCCTCTGGAAACACCATATATTTT. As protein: CAIKGPSGNTIYF.

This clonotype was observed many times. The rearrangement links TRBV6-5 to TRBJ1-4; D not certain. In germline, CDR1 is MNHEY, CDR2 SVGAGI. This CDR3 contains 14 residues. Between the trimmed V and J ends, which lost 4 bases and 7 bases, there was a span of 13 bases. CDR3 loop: CASSSPYLGEKLFF. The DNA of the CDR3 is TGTGCCAGCAGTTCACCCTATCTGGGTGAAAAACTGTTTTTT.

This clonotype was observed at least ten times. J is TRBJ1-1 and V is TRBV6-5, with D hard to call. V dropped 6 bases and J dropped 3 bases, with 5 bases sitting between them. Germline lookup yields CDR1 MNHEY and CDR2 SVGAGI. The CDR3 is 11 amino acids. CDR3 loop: CASRSYTEAFF. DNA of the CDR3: TGTGCCAGCAGATCTTACACTGAAGCTTTCTTT.

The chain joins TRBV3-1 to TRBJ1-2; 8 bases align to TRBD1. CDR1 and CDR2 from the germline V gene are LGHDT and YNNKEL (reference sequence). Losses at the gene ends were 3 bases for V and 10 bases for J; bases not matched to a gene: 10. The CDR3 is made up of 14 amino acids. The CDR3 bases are TGTGCCAGCAGCCATCGGACAGGGTATAATGTCTACACCTTC. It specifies CASSHRTGYNVYTF. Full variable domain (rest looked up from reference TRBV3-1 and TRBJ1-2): DTAVSQTPKYLVTQMGNDKSIKCEQNLGHDTMYWYKQDSKKFLKIMFSYNNKELIINETVPNRFSPKSPDKAHLNLHINSLELGDSAVYFCASSHRTGYNVYTFGSGTRLTVV.

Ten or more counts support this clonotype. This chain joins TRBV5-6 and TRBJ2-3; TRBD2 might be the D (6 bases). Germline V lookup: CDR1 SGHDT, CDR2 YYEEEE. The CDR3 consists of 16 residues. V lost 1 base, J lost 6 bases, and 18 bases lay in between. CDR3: CASSLWEAPTTDTQYF. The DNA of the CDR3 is TGTGCCAGCAGCTTGTGGGAGGCCCCTACAACGGATACGCAGTATTTT.

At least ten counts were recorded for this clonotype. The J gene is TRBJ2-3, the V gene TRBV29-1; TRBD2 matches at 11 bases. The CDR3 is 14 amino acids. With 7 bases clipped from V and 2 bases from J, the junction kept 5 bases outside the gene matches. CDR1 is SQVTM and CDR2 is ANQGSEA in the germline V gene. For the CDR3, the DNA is TGCAGCGGTGGACTAGCGGGCCCCACAGATACGCAGTATTTT. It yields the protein CSGGLAGPTDTQYF.

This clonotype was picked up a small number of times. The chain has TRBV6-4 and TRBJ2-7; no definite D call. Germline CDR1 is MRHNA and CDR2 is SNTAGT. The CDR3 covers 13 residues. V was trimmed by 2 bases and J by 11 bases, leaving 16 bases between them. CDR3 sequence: CASSDRELPRKYF. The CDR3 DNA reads TGTGCCAGCAGTGACCGTGAACTCCCGAGAAAGTACTTC.

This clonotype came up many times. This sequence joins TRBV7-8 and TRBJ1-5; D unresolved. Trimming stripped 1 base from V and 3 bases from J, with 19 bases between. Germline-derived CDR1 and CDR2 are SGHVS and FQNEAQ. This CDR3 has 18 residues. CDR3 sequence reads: CASSLGSEFLDYNQPQHF. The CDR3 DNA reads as TGTGCCAGCAGCTTAGGTTCGGAGTTTCTCGATTACAATCAGCCCCAGCATTTT.

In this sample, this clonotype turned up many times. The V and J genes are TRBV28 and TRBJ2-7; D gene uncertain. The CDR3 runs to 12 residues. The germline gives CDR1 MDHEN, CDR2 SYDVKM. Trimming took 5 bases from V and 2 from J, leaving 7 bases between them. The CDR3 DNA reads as TGTGCCAGCAGTCAGCTTCCCTACGAGCAGTACTTC. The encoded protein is CASSQLPYEQYF.

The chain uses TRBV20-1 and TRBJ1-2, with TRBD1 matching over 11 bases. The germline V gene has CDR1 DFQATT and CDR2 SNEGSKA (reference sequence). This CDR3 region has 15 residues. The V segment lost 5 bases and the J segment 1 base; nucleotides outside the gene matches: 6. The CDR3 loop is CSAWTGGRLNYGYTF. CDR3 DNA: TGCAGTGCTTGGACAGGGGGCCGTCTTAACTATGGCTACACCTTC.

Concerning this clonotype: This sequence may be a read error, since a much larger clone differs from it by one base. For the CDR3, the DNA is TGCAGCGTTGCAGCGAGCTATGGCTACACCTTC. Its translation is CSVAASYGYTF. J is TRBJ1-2 and V is TRBV29-1, with unresolved D. Germline CDR1 reads SQVTM; CDR2 reads ANQGSEA. The ends were cut back, 4 bases at V and 4 bases at J, with 7 bases in the middle. This CDR3 has 11 residues.

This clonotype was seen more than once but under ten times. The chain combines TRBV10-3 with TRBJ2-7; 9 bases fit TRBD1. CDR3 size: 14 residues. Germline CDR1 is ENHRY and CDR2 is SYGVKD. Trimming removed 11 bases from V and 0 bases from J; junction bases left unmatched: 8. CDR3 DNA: TGTGCCTCTAGGACAGGGGCCAACTCCTACGAGCAGTACTTC. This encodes CASRTGANSYEQYF.

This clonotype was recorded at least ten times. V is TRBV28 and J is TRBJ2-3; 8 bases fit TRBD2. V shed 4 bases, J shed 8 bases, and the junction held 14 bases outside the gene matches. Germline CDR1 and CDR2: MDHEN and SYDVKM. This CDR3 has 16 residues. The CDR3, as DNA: TGTGCCAGCAGTTCCTCCGCGGCGGGAGGAAGGGGTACGCAGTATTTT. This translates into CASSSSAAGGRGTQYF.

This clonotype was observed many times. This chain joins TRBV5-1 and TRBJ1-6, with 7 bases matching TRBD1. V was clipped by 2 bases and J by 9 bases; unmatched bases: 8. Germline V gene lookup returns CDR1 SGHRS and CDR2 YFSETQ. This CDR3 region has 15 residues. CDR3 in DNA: TGCGCCAGCAGCTTAGCCGGGACAGAGCGTTCACCCCTCCACTTT. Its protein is CASSLAGTERSPLHF.

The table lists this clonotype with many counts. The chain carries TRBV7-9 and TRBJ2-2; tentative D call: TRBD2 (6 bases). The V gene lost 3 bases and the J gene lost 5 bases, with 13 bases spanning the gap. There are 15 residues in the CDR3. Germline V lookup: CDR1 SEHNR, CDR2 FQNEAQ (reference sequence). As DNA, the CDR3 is TGTGCCAGCAGCTTGGCGGGAAGAACAACCGGGGAGCTGTTTTTT. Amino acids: CASSLAGRTTGELFF.

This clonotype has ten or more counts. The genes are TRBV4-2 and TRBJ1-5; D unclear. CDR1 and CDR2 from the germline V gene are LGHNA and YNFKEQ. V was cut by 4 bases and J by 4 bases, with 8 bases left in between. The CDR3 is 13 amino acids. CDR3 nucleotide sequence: TGTGCCAGCAGCCCACAATCTAATCAGCCCCAGCATTTT. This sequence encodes CASSPQSNQPQHF.

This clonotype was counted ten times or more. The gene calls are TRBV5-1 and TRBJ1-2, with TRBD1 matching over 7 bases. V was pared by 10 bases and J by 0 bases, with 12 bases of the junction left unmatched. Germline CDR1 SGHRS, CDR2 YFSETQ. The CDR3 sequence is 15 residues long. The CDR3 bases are TGCGCCTCACGACCAGGGGGTGAGGCTAACTATGGCTACACCTTC. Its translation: CASRPGGEANYGYTF.

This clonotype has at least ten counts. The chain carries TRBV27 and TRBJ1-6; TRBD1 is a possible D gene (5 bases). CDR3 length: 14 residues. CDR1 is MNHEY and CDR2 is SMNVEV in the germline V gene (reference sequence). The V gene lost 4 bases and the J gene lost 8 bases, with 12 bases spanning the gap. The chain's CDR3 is CASSYRGGDSPLHF. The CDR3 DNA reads TGTGCCAGCAGTTATCGCGGGGGGGATTCACCCCTCCACTTT.

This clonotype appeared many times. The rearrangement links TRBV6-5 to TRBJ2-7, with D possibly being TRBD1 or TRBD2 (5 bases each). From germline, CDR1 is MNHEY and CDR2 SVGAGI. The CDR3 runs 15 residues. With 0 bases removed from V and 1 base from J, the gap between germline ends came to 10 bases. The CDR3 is CASSYSRDASYEQYF. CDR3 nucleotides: TGTGCCAGCAGTTACTCCCGGGACGCATCCTACGAGCAGTACTTC.

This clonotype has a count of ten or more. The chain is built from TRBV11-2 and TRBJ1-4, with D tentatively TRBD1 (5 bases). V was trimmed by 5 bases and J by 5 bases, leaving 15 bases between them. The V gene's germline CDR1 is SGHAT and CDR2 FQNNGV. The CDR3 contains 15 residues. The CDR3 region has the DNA TGTGCCAGCAGCGCGTTTGGGCAGGGCAATGAAAAACTGTTTTTT. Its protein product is CASSAFGQGNEKLFF.

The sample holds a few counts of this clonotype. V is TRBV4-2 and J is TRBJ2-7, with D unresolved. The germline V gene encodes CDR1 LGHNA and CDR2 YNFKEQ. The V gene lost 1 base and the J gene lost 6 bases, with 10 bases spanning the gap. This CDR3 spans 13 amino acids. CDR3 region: CASSQVPGGEQYF. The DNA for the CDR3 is TGTGCCAGCAGCCAAGTTCCAGGCGGCGAGCAGTACTTC.